This record covers a single T cell receptor beta chain. The sample is drawn from a study of T cell changes during pregnancy in multiple sclerosis. The CDR3 is 15 amino acids. Per germline, CDR1 SEHNR and CDR2 FQNEAQ (reference sequence). The ends lost 0 bases at V and 4 bases at J; junction bases unmatched: 1. Produced via immunoSEQ multiplex PCR; TCRdb's table is partial and in-frame only. The repertoire holds tens of thousands of clones, with around 91% as singletons. The material was peripheral blood, obtained after pregnancy. The sequence came from a female donor in good health, enrolled as a control in a pregnancy study. The chain combines TRBV7-9 with TRBJ2-2; TRBD1 matches at 8 bases. The CDR3 reads CASSLATGGTGELFF. DNA of the CDR3: TGTGCCAGCAGCTTAGCCACAGGGGGCACCGGGGAGCTGTTTTTT.